This passage covers 30 T cell receptor beta chains from one sample sequenced in a study of T cells after posttransplantation cyclophosphamide. The assay was immunoSEQ multiplex PCR, and TCRdb's table has in-frame clones only and misses some. The sample is made up of 7,000 to 8,000 clones, none counted only once. Cyclophosphamide on days +3 and +4 followed busulfan-fludarabine conditioning and a marrow graft. The sample consisted of PBMCs, taken after allogeneic stem cell transplant with posttransplant cyclophosphamide. These receptor sequences come from a female patient aged 50-59 years who received an allogeneic stem cell transplant from an unrelated donor, was CMV-positive, and had acute GVHD only. Part of the T cell pool may stem from the graft donor.

Many counts were recorded for this clone. V and J are TRBV4-3 and TRBJ2-7; 11 bases are shared with TRBD2. CDR3 length: 19 residues. Germline trimming cut 1 base from V and 6 bases from J; bases unmatched to any gene: 17. Germline loops: CDR1 LGHNA, CDR2 YSLEER. The CDR3 nucleotides are TGCGCCAGCAGCCAAGGATTAGCGGGAGGGTCGTTCATGGTGGGCGAGCAGTACTTC. Protein sequence: CASSQGLAGGSFMVGEQYF.

This clone rates as medium-sized. CDR3 residues: CAISESRSGSSYEQYF. CDR3 sequence (DNA): TGTGCCATCAGTGAGTCGAGGAGCGGGAGTTCCTACGAGCAGTACTTC. The chain couples TRBV10-3 to TRBJ2-7; 8 nucleotides align to TRBD2. The germline gives CDR1 ENHRY, CDR2 SYGVKD. The CDR3 is 16 amino acids. With 0 bases clipped from V and 1 base from J, the junction kept 5 bases outside the gene matches.

This clone has a count of ten or more. The rearrangement joins TRBV6-5 to TRBJ2-1; the D gene is possibly TRBD2 (5 bases). The germline V and J ends were trimmed by 0 bases and 0 bases, with 9 bases remaining between them. CDR1 MNHEY and CDR2 SVGAGI come from the germline V gene. CDR3 length: 16 residues. The CDR3, as DNA: TGTGCCAGCAGTTACTCGGGGAGAAGCTCCTACAATGAGCAGTTCTTC. This codes for CASSYSGRSSYNEQFF.

Regarding this clone: The same CDR3 arises from other DNA sequences in this sample as well. The CDR3 region is CASSPSTGGGETQYF. Written as DNA, the CDR3 is TGTGCCAGCAGCCCCTCGACAGGGGGTGGGGAGACCCAGTACTTC. This chain joins TRBV5-4 and TRBJ2-5, with 9 bases aligning to TRBD1. In germline, CDR1 is SGHNT, CDR2 YYREEE (reference sequence). CDR3 length equals 15 residues. J was trimmed by 5 bases and V by 4 bases; bases with no gene match: 9.

This clone was seen ten or more times. The chain has TRBV7-6 and TRBJ2-7, with 8 bases fitting TRBD2. CDR1 and CDR2 from the germline V gene are SGHVS and FNYEAQ. CDR3 size: 13 residues. The ends lost 7 bases at V and 6 bases at J; junction bases unmatched: 8. CDR3 sequence (DNA): TGTGCCAGCACCCCAGCGGGAGTTCTCGAGCAGTACTTC. This gives the protein CASTPAGVLEQYF.

This clone is medium-sized within its sample. The J gene is TRBJ2-7, the V gene TRBV4-3, with D unclear. V was trimmed by 0 bases and J by 3 bases, leaving 9 bases between them. The CDR3 is made up of 14 amino acids. The germline V gene encodes CDR1 LGHNA and CDR2 YSLEER. CDR3 region: CASSQDPRGYEQYF. CDR3 DNA: TGCGCCAGCAGCCAAGATCCTAGAGGCTACGAGCAGTACTTC.

This clone was observed a few times. This chain links TRBV7-9 with TRBJ2-7; 7 bases fit TRBD2. Germline V gives CDR1 SEHNR, CDR2 FQNEAQ (reference sequence). The CDR3 length is 17 residues. J lost 4 bases, V lost 4 bases, and 16 bases had no gene match. The CDR3 DNA is TGTGCCAGCAGCTCCTCAGGGCGGCGGGAGAAATCATACGAGCAGTACTTC. Encoded protein: CASSSSGRREKSYEQYF.

This clone was recorded at least ten times. J is TRBJ2-6 and V is TRBV2; 9 bases fit TRBD1. Trimming took 4 bases from V and 4 from J; bases not matched to a gene: 8. This CDR3 region has 17 residues. Germline lookup yields CDR1 SNHLY and CDR2 FYNNEI. The CDR3 region is CASSVGTGFRGANVLTF. The CDR3 DNA sequence: TGTGCCAGCAGTGTAGGGACAGGGTTTCGGGGGGCCAACGTCCTGACTTTC. Complete variable domain (other parts from reference TRBV2 and TRBJ2-6): EPEVTQTPSHQVTQMGQEVILRCVPISNHLYFYWYRQILGQKVEFLVSFYNNEISEKSEIFDDQFSVERPDGSNFTLKIRSTKLEDSAMYFCASSVGTGFRGANVLTFGAGSRLTVL.

This clone was picked up a small number of times. The chain carries TRBV5-4 and TRBJ1-4; D ambiguous. Germline V gene lookup returns CDR1 SGHNT and CDR2 YYREEE (reference sequence). CDR3 length equals 14 residues. V was cut by 1 base and J by 5 bases, with 9 bases left in between. CDR3 coding DNA: TGTGCCAGCAGCTTGATCGGGGTAAATGAAAAACTGTTTTTT. Translated: CASSLIGVNEKLFF.

This clone rates as large. This sequence joins TRBV9 and TRBJ2-1, with 7 nucleotides matching TRBD1. The CDR3 consists of 14 residues. The trim removed 3 bases at V and 5 bases at J, leaving 5 bases unmatched. Looked up from germline, CDR1 is SGDLS and CDR2 is YYNGEE. The CDR3 nucleotides read TGTGCCAGCAGCGCGACAGGGACCGACAATGAGCAGTTCTTC. Protein sequence: CASSATGTDNEQFF.

This clone has ten or more counts. The V gene is TRBV6-6, the J gene TRBJ2-7; D is ambiguous. CDR1 MNHNY and CDR2 SVGAGI come from the germline V gene (reference sequence). V shed 2 bases and J shed 5 bases, with 10 bases lying between them. This CDR3 has 13 amino acids. The CDR3 DNA sequence: TGTGCCAGCAGTTACCTTCGGAGTGACGAGCAGTACTTC. Translating it yields CASSYLRSDEQYF.

This clone was observed many times. The J gene is TRBJ2-6, the V gene TRBV5-4, with no clear D. V gave up 1 base and J gave up 1 base, with 9 bases separating them. Germline-derived CDR1 and CDR2 are SGHNT and YYREEE (reference sequence). The CDR3 has 16 residues. The CDR3 region has the DNA TGTGCCAGCAGCTTGTCGCCGCGATCTGGGGCCAACGTCCTGACTTTC. This codes for CASSLSPRSGANVLTF. Variable domain in full (rest from reference TRBV5-4 and TRBJ2-6): ETGVTQSPTHLIKTRGQQVTLRCSSQSGHNTVSWYQQALGQGPQFIFQYYREEENGRGNFPPRFSGLQFPNYSSELNVNALELDDSALYLCASSLSPRSGANVLTFGAGSRLTVL.

This clone was observed a handful of times. The chain links TRBV9 to TRBJ1-3; D unresolved. The V end was cut by 2 bases, the J end by 4 bases, with 13 bases between. This CDR3 comprises 15 residues. The germline V gene has CDR1 SGDLS and CDR2 YYNGEE. The CDR3 bases are TGTGCCAGCAGCGTTGGGGAGAGGGCCGGAAACACCATATATTTT. Amino acids: CASSVGERAGNTIYF.

By frequency in the sample, this clone is medium-sized. The V call is TRBV28, the J call TRBJ2-1, with TRBD2 matching 7 bases. The CDR3 consists of 14 residues. V shed 3 bases and J 10 bases; nucleotides not matched to a gene: 9. Per germline, CDR1 MDHEN and CDR2 SYDVKM. The CDR3 spells CASSLEGRDWEQFF. CDR3 coding DNA: TGTGCCAGCAGTTTGGAGGGGAGGGATTGGGAGCAGTTCTTC. Using reference TRBV28 and TRBJ2-1 for the parts outside the CDR3, the full variable domain is DVKVTQSSRYLVKRTGEKVFLECVQDMDHENMFWYRQDPGLGLRLIYFSYDVKMKEKGDIPEGYSVSREKKERFSLILESASTNQTSMYLCASSLEGRDWEQFFGPGTRLTVL.

This clone occurred many times. The chain combines TRBV5-1 with TRBJ2-7; D unclear. V lost 2 bases and J lost 4, with 10 bases in between. CDR1 is SGHRS and CDR2 is YFSETQ in the germline V gene. The CDR3 has 13 residues. The CDR3 is CASSFAGFYEQYF. For the CDR3, the DNA is TGCGCCAGCAGCTTCGCCGGGTTTTACGAGCAGTACTTC.

The rearrangement links TRBV4-1 to TRBJ2-5, with D hard to call. The J call may not be correct, given that the DNA end is closer to TRBJ2-7. There are 15 residues in the CDR3. Looked up from germline, CDR1 is MGHRA and CDR2 is YSYEKL. The CDR3 nucleotides are TGCGCCAGCAGCCAAGACATCTTCCCCGTCTACGAGCAGTACTTC. Residues: CASSQDIFPVYEQYF.

The CDR3 protein is CASTWKRHSNQPQHF. The DNA of the CDR3 is TGTGCCAGTACGTGGAAGAGACATAGCAATCAGCCCCAGCATTTT. The chain uses TRBV19 and TRBJ1-5; D gene ambiguous. The germline V gene encodes CDR1 LNHDA and CDR2 SQIVND (reference sequence). The CDR3 contains 15 residues. Trimming took off 7 bases at V and 0 bases at J, with 13 bases between the two ends.

This clone was detected ten times or more. The junction does not match germline at one end; this may be a read error. DNA for the CDR3: TGTGCTAGCAGCTCTCAGGGGGTGGCGAACACCGGGGAGCTGTTTTTT. Protein sequence: CASSSQGVANTGELFF. V and J are TRBV7-7 and TRBJ2-2, with 7 bases fitting TRBD1. Germline V gene data show CDR1 as SSHAT and CDR2 as FNYEAQ (reference sequence). The CDR3 covers 16 residues.

This clone showed up many times. The gene calls are TRBV5-1 and TRBJ2-3; no definite D call. CDR1 and CDR2 (germline): SGHRS, YFSETQ. This CDR3 is 14 amino acids long. Trimming removed 1 base at V and 0 bases at J, with 6 bases between. CDR3 sequence: CASSLSRSTDTQYF. In nucleotides, the CDR3 is TGCGCCAGCAGCTTGTCCAGGAGCACAGATACGCAGTATTTT.

This clone was seen ten or more times. The V gene is TRBV27, the J gene TRBJ2-1; 9 bases are shared with TRBD1. V was clipped by 3 bases and J by 6 bases; unmatched bases: 9. CDR3 length equals 16 residues. In germline, CDR1 is MNHEY, CDR2 SMNVEV (reference sequence). This CDR3 is CASSFSGTGLFNEQFF. For the CDR3, the DNA is TGTGCCAGCAGTTTTTCCGGGACAGGGCTCTTCAATGAGCAGTTCTTC.

In its sample, this clone is medium-sized (0.01 to 0.1%). The chain has TRBV6-5 and TRBJ1-3; D might be TRBD1 (6 bases). Per germline, CDR1 MNHEY and CDR2 SVGAGI. The CDR3 is made up of 16 amino acids. The V end was cut by 0 bases, the J end by 2 bases, with 11 bases between. The CDR3 loop is CASSYSMGAAGNTIYF. The CDR3 coding sequence is TGTGCCAGCAGTTACTCGATGGGGGCGGCTGGAAACACCATATATTTT.

Judged by abundance, this clone is medium-sized (0.01 to 0.1%). This sequence joins TRBV7-9 and TRBJ2-7, with TRBD1 as a possible D gene (6 bases). The V gene's germline CDR1 is SEHNR and CDR2 FQNEAQ (reference sequence). Trimming removed 5 bases from V and 4 bases from J, with 12 bases in between. This CDR3 region has 13 residues. The CDR3 DNA follows: TGTGCCAGCAGCCCCTGGGGGCAATACGAGCAGTACTTC. It codes for CASSPWGQYEQYF.

This clone was recorded a few times. The chain carries TRBV19 and TRBJ2-2; the D gene is possibly TRBD2 (5 bases). From germline, CDR1 is LNHDA and CDR2 SQIVND (reference sequence). The V end lost 3 bases, the J end lost 6 bases, and 11 bases lay between the germline ends. The CDR3 has 14 amino acids. The CDR3 is CASSIFGRSGELFF. CDR3 DNA sequence: TGTGCCAGTAGTATTTTTGGGAGATCCGGGGAGCTGTTTTTT.

This clone was observed many times. The chain carries TRBV4-2 and TRBJ2-2; D may be TRBD2 (5 bases). The V and J ends lost 0 bases and 8 bases respectively, with 7 bases between them. In germline, CDR1 is LGHNA, CDR2 YNFKEQ. The CDR3 length is 13 residues. The CDR3 DNA follows: TGTGCCAGCAGCCAAGAGGGAGTGGGGGAGCTGTTTTTT. Its translation: CASSQEGVGELFF.

This clone was seen repeatedly, ten times or more. This rearrangement joins TRBV7-2 to TRBJ2-3, with TRBD2 matching over 7 bases. Germline V lookup: CDR1 SGHTA, CDR2 FQGNSA. This CDR3 contains 14 residues. V shed 9 bases and J 4 bases; nucleotides not matched to a gene: 10. DNA of the CDR3: TGTGCCAGTCGAAAGGGGACTACCGCAGATACGCAGTATTTT. It specifies CASRKGTTADTQYF.

This clone was recorded at least ten times. The V gene is TRBV6-1, the J gene TRBJ1-1; unclear D gene. The CDR3 consists of 14 residues. Trimming pared 5 bases from V and 9 bases from J, leaving 19 bases between. Germline V lookup: CDR1 MNHNS, CDR2 SASEGT. The CDR3 nucleotides are TGTGCCAGCAGTCCTACGGAGACTAGGCAGAAAGCTTTCTTT. Residues: CASSPTETRQKAFF.

This clone came up many times. The chain joins TRBV7-9 to TRBJ1-5; 7 positions agree with TRBD1. J lost 4 bases, V lost 1 base, and 7 bases had no gene match. Germline V gives CDR1 SEHNR, CDR2 FQNEAQ (reference sequence). The CDR3 sequence is 16 residues long. The CDR3 region has the DNA TGTGCCAGCAGCTTAGGACAGGGAACCTCAAATCAGCCCCAGCATTTT. Residues: CASSLGQGTSNQPQHF.

This chain joins TRBV5-5 and TRBJ2-7, with TRBD1 identical over 9 bases. The V gene end was trimmed by 4 bases and the J gene end by 6 bases; junction bases not matched to a gene: 11. The CDR3 sequence is 15 residues long. Germline-derived CDR1 and CDR2 are SGHKS and YYEKEE (reference sequence). The CDR3 region has the DNA TGTGCCAGCAGCCTCCGGGACAGGGATAATCGCGAGCAGTACTTC. This translates into CASSLRDRDNREQYF. The full variable domain, rest sourced from reference TRBV5-5 and TRBJ2-7, is DAGVTQSPTHLIKTRGQQVTLRCSPISGHKSVSWYQQVLGQGPQFIFQYYEKEERGRGNFPDRFSARQFPNYSSELNVNALLLGDSALYLCASSLRDRDNREQYFGPGTRLTVT.

The CDR3 DNA reads as TGCAGTGCTAGAGTGGGGGCCGGCGCTTTCTTT. Translating it yields CSARVGAGAFF. The chain uses TRBV20-1 and TRBJ1-1; a weak D match, TRBD1 (6 bases). The CDR3 has 11 amino acids. V lost 1 base to trimming and J lost 11 bases, with 11 bases between them. Germline V gene sequence: CDR1 DFQATT, CDR2 SNEGSKA (reference sequence).

This clone showed up just a few times. Because it lacks the conserved phenylalanine or tryptophan at the end, this CDR3 is likely a read error. It is unclear where the CDR3 begins or ends on the DNA, so no DNA is shown, and the CDR3 is as TCRdb lists it. This sequence joins TRBV7-3 and TRBJ2-7; the table calls TRBD2, which could not be checked here. Germline V gene sequence: CDR1 SGHTA, CDR2 FQGTGA. The length of the CDR3 is 13 amino acids, counting both ends. The CDR3 loop reads CASSLELAGGPSI.